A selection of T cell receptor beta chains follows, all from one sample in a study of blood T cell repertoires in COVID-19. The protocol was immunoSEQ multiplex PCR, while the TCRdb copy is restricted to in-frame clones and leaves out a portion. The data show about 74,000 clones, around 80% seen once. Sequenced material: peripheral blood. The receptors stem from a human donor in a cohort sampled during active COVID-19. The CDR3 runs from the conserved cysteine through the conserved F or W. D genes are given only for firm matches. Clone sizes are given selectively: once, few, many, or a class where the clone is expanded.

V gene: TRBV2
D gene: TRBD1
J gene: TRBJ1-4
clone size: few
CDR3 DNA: TGTGCCAGCAGGCAAAGACAGGGCCGTAATGAAAAACTGTTTTTT
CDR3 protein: CASRQRQGRNEKLFF

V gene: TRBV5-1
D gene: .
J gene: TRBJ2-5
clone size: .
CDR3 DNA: TGCGCCAGCAGCTTCGTGGACAGCCAAGAGACCCAGTACTTC
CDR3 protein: CASSFVDSQETQYF

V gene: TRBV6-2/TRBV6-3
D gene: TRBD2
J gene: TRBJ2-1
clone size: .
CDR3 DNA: TGTGCCAGCAGTTACAAAAGGGCGGGGGGGCCCTCCTACAATGAGCAGTTCTTC
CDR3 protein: CASSYKRAGGPSYNEQFF

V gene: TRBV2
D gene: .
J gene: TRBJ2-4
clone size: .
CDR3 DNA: TGTGCCACAGAGGGGGGGCCCTTAGCCAAAAACATTCAGTACTTC
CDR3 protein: CATEGGPLAKNIQYF

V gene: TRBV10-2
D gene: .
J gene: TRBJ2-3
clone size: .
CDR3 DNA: TGCGCCAGCAGAATCGGAGAAGGAATAGGTACGCAGTATTTT
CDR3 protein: CASRIGEGIGTQYF

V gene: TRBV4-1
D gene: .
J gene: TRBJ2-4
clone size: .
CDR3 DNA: TGCGCCAGCAGCACGACCGGGTTAGGTATTCAGTACTTC
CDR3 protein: CASSTTGLGIQYF

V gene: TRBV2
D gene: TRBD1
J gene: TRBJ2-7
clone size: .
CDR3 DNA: TGTGCCAGCAGCCACGGACAGGGGGCAAGGAACGAGCAGTACTTC
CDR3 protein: CASSHGQGARNEQYF

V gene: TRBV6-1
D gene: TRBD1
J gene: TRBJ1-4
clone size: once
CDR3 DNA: TGTGCCAGCAGTGAGAACAGGGGGCGTGAAAAACTGTTTTTT
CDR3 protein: CASSENRGREKLFF

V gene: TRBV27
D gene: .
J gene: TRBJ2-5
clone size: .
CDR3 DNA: TGTGCCAGCAGAACGGACTACCTTGGTGAGACCCAGTACTTC
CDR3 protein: CASRTDYLGETQYF

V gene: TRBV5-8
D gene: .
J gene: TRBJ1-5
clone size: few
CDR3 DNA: TGTGCCAGCAGAACGGGACACCTTCAGCCCCAGCATTTT
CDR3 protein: CASRTGHLQPQHF

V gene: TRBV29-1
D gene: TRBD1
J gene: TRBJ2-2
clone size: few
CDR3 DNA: TGCAGCGGGGACAGGGGCAACACCGGGGAGCTGTTTTTT
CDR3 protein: CSGDRGNTGELFF

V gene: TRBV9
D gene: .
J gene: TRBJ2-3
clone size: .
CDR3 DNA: TGTGCCAGCAGCGCCGTCTCTCGAGTCACAGATACGCAGTATTTT
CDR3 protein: CASSAVSRVTDTQYF

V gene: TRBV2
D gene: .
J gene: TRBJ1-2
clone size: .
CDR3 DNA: TGTGCCAGCAGCGGACTTGGGAGAAATGGCTACACCTTC
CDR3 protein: CASSGLGRNGYTF

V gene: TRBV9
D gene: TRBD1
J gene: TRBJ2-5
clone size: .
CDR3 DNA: TGTGCCAGCAGCGCCTTGGACAGGGTAGGCGAGACCCAGTACTTC
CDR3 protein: CASSALDRVGETQYF

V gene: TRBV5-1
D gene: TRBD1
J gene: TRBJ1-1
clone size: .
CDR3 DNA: TGCGCCAGCAGCTACAGGGGGCGAGGGGGAAACACTGAAGCTTTCTTT
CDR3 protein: CASSYRGRGGNTEAFF

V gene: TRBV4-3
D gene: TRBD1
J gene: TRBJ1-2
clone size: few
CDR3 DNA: TGCGCCAGCAGCCAAGATGGAGGGGACAGGGGACCTCTCAACTATGGCTACACCTTC
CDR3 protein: CASSQDGGDRGPLNYGYTF

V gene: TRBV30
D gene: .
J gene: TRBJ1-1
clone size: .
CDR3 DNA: TGTGCCTGGAGCTATTACAGCACTGAAGCTTTCTTT
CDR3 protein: CAWSYYSTEAFF

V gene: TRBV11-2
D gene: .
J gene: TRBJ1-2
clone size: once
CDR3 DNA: TGTGCCAGCAGCTTAGAAGGGGGTACACTCTATGGCTACACCTTC
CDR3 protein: CASSLEGGTLYGYTF